This TCR beta chain was retrieved from a study of T cells after yellow fever vaccination. This clonotype has just a few counts. TCRdb re-called the 5' RACE reads with MiXCR, one entry per CDR3 protein. Of some 300,000 distinct CDR3 sequences listed, 7.5% to 9% are singletons. This TCR was sampled from a man aged 18-30 years who received the YFV17D yellow fever vaccine. The sample here was CD4+ T cells sorted from PBMCs, taken 5 days after the yellow fever booster vaccination.

The DNA of the CDR3 is TGTGCCAGCCGAGGAGGCAAAAACATTCAGTACTTC. As protein: CASRGGKNIQYF. The chain combines TRBV19 with TRBJ2-4, with a weak D call TRBD2 (5 bases). Per germline, CDR1 LNHDA and CDR2 SQIVND (reference sequence). The CDR3 is made up of 12 amino acids. Trimming shortened V by 9 bases and J by 3 bases, and 9 bases separated the two germline ends.